The subject of this entry is one T cell receptor (beta chain). As processed by the authors: For nucleated cells, counts were estimated from reference gene primer amplification. Sequencing used immunoSEQ multiplex PCR; TCRdb keeps in-frame clones, though not all of them. That table supplies the V and J calls and clone size; D and trimming were determined from the DNA. The sample consists of about 60,000 clones, over 80% of them appearing once. This sample was taken from a study of blood T cell repertoires in COVID-19. In germline, CDR1 is LGHNA, CDR2 YSLEER. Trimming took 0 bases from V and 4 from J, leaving 8 bases between them. This CDR3 is 14 amino acids long.

The sample consisted of peripheral blood. The TCR sequence derives from a human donor with active COVID-19. The donor label of this sample is uncertain. The rearrangement links TRBV4-3 to TRBJ2-3; D unresolved. The CDR3 spells CASSQDSRADTQYF. For the CDR3, the DNA is TGCGCCAGCAGCCAAGATTCGCGAGCAGATACGCAGTATTTT.